Here is one TCR beta chain with its context. This clone was counted once. The specificity of this receptor is unknown. Qualities for individual bases were not recorded, and no much larger clone is one base off. CDR1 and CDR2 (MNHNY, SVGAGI) derive from the germline V gene (reference sequence). V is shortened by 2 bases, J by 3 bases, and the region joining them spans 13 bases. The CDR3 measures 15 amino acids from cysteine to phenylalanine. Only the CDR3 portion is preserved as DNA: 45 bases, with reading frame beginning at the first base. The time point label of this sample denotes: baseline before first vaccination. What this sample's treatment or condition label stands for: meningococcal conjugate vaccine given as trial control. The vaccinee samples were drawn from two UK trials, COV001 and COV002, one of which was a single-blind randomized controlled phase 2/3 trial testing AZD1222 (ChAdOx1 nCoV-19) in healthy adults. Trial participant PBMC samples were collected at day 0 and day 28 after the second dose for TCRbeta chain sequencing.

These data belong to a study of T cell responses to AZD1222 COVID-19 vaccine (dated by TCRdb to the early 2020s). General notes on the study: A total of about 240 trial participants underwent TCR sequencing, of whom 200 to 220 received two doses of AZD1222 and about 26 received two doses of the MenACWY control vaccine. Trial participants were enrolled into age subgroups of 18-55, 56-69 and 70-plus years, which contained roughly 150, 30 and 60 TCR-sequenced participants, respectively. Paper-wide results and their limitations: In the small 56-69-year group, the increase in depth fell short of significance, most likely because of low power. CD4 TCRs associated with the vaccine covered the entire spike protein, and the dominant responses were in regions 160-218 and 743-854. Participants were mostly white British, with more females than males. The authors suggested clonal diversity may have been underestimated. Reportedly, almost half of the unique spike-specific TCRs recognized epitopes lying outside the regions that are mutated in the B.1.351 and B.1.1.7 variants. Conclusions about previously exposed vaccinees are limited, since just five to seven AZD1222 recipients were seropositive for SARS-CoV-2 at baseline. No day 14 peak-response samples were available, so repertoires were characterized only after the peak T cell response. Spike-specific TCR breadth and depth rose significantly after two AZD1222 doses compared with day 0 and with MenACWY recipients.

The CDR3 regions of human TCRbeta chains were subjected to immunosequencing. Turning to the authors' computational methods: TCRs in the repertoires were matched against a reference library of SARS-CoV-2-specific TCRs that had been generated with the MIRA antigen-specificity platform. Breadth was defined as the fraction of unique TCRs that were SARS-CoV-2-associated. Depth was defined as the fraction of total T cells that were SARS-CoV-2-associated. Using the MIRA data, every spike-specific TCR was mapped to the spike region that the TCR reacted to and assigned to either a CD4 or a CD8 class. Log10-transformed breadth and depth values were compared by one-way ANOVA with Sidak's multiple comparisons tests. TCRdb carries this immuneACCESS record with in-frame sequences only. Its versions omit some clonotypes, under half of them owing to an unresolved V gene in the studies checked, with the rest unexplained. Clonal size and the V and J genes are those of that table, whereas D and trimming came from the DNA. The sample table lists some 150,000 clones, under 95% of them with a count of one. Roughly 4.5% of the sample is held by the ten biggest clonotypes.

The rearranged segments are TRBV6-6 and TRBJ1-1; a tentative D match to TRBD1 spans 5 bases. The input for sequencing was peripheral blood, taken on day 0 of MenACWY control vaccination. The clonotype was recovered from an adult in good health. The bases read TGTGCCAGCAGTTACGGACGGGGGTGGGACACTGAAGCTTTCTTT. It translates as CASSYGRGWDTEAFF.